These 20 T cell receptor beta chains were sequenced from one sample in a study of molecular identifiers for immune sequencing clone quantification. One entry per CDR3 protein results from TCRdb running MiXCR on the PCR reads. The repertoire holds some 97,000 distinct CDR3 sequences, with roughly a third as singletons. Specimen: naive CD8+ T cells from blood, with Jurkat cell RNA spiked in. The sample's subset: FACS-sorted CD8+CD4-CCR7+CD45RA+ naive T cells. The receptors were sampled from a human donor in good health. Some libraries in this study had Jurkat cell RNA spiked in.

Many counts were recorded for this clonotype. This chain joins TRBV20-1 and TRBJ2-3; D remains ambiguous. Trimming removed 4 bases from V and 6 bases from J, with 17 bases in between. Germline CDR1 reads DFQATT; CDR2 reads SNEGSKA (reference sequence). This CDR3 has 14 amino acids. This chain's CDR3 is CSATSILHTDTQYF. In DNA, the CDR3 is TGCAGTGCTACCAGCATCCTTCACACTGATACGCAGTATTTT.

This clonotype was recorded many times. The chain employs TRBV18 and TRBJ2-2; D is possibly TRBD1 (5 bases). Per the germline V gene, CDR1 is KGHSH and CDR2 is LQKENI. Trimming shortened V by 1 base and J by 1 base, and 7 bases separated the two germline ends. CDR3 length equals 15 residues. DNA of the CDR3: TGTGCCAGCTCACCACGGCAGGGGAACACCGGGGAGCTGTTTTTT. Translation gives CASSPRQGNTGELFF.

This clonotype was detected a few times. CDR3: CASSLALAGDTQYF. The CDR3, as DNA: TGTGCCAGCAGTTTAGCTCTAGCGGGAGATACGCAGTATTTT. V gene TRBV12-3 or TRBV12-4 combines with J gene TRBJ2-3, with TRBD2 matching 8 bases. V lost 0 bases, J lost 5 bases, and 1 base stayed unmatched. The CDR3 has 14 amino acids.

This clonotype appeared a few times. The chain employs TRBV27 and TRBJ2-3; no reliable D call. V dropped 4 bases and J dropped 4 bases, with 3 bases sitting between them. CDR3 length: 11 residues. Germline values: CDR1 MNHEY, CDR2 SMNVEV (reference sequence). The CDR3 DNA reads TGTGCCAGCAGTTGGGCAGATACGCAGTATTTT. As protein: CASSWADTQYF.

The chain recombines TRBV21-1 with TRBJ2-2; TRBD1 reflects the table's D call only, with no check against the DNA. TRBV21-1 is labeled a pseudogene. The CDR3 consists of 15 residues. The DNA of the CDR3 is TGTGCCAGCGGGACCGGGACAGCGAACACCGGGGAGCTGTTTTTT. It specifies CASGTGTANTGELFF.

Concerning this clonotype: With a much larger clone just one base away, this may be a read error. The chain recombines TRBV7-9 with TRBJ1-4; D not certain. The CDR3 covers 14 residues. Germline V gene sequence: CDR1 SEHNR, CDR2 FQNEAQ (reference sequence). This chain's CDR3 is CASSYRQPNEKLIF. The CDR3 DNA follows: TGTGCCAGCAGCTACCGCCAGCCTAATGAAAAACTGATTTTT.

This clonotype was counted ten times or more. This chain connects TRBV4-1 to TRBJ2-3; tentative D call: TRBD2 (5 bases). V gave up 3 bases and J gave up 1 base, with 8 bases separating them. This CDR3 is 14 amino acids long. Germline CDR1 MGHRA, CDR2 YSYEKL. CDR3 bases: TGCGCCAGCAGCCAGCGGACTCGCACAGATACGCAGTATTTT. Residues: CASSQRTRTDTQYF.

Only a few counts were recorded for this clonotype. The V gene is TRBV7-6, the J gene TRBJ2-1, with 16 bases aligning to TRBD2. The germline V gene encodes CDR1 SGHVS and CDR2 FNYEAQ. J gave up 7 bases and V 4 bases, and 13 bases lay outside the gene matches. The CDR3 has 19 amino acids. The CDR3 sequence is CASSSTGTSGRASRNEQFF. Written as DNA, the CDR3 is TGTGCCAGCAGCTCCACCGGGACTAGCGGGAGGGCCTCGAGGAATGAGCAGTTCTTC.

Many counts were recorded for this clonotype. This chain uses TRBV6-5 with TRBJ1-1, with 9 bases matching TRBD1. CDR1 and CDR2 (germline): MNHEY, SVGAGI. This CDR3 contains 13 residues. V lost 6 bases and J lost 4; bases outside the gene matches: 3. CDR3 in DNA: TGTGCCAGCAGCCAGACAGGGGGCACTGAAGCTTTCTTT. As protein: CASSQTGGTEAFF.

This chain connects TRBV28 to TRBJ1-4, with unresolved D. Germline values: CDR1 MDHEN, CDR2 SYDVKM. CDR3 length: 15 amino acids. V lost 5 bases and J lost 0, with 10 bases in between. CDR3 nucleotides: TGTGCCAGCAGTACCCCCAGACCAACTAATGAAAAACTGTTTTTT. The encoded protein is CASSTPRPTNEKLFF.

This clonotype appeared a few times. The chain recombines TRBV7-9 with TRBJ2-7, with a weak D call TRBD1 (6 bases). This CDR3 region has 14 residues. Germline CDR1 SEHNR, CDR2 FQNEAQ (reference sequence). V was shortened by 3 bases and J by 1 base, with 10 bases between the two germline ends. The CDR3 protein is CASSFTGSSYEQYF. The CDR3, as DNA: TGTGCCAGCAGCTTTACAGGGAGTTCCTACGAGCAGTACTTC.

A few counts support this clonotype. The V call is TRBV6-5, the J call TRBJ2-7, with 13 positions matching TRBD2. Looked up from germline, CDR1 is MNHEY and CDR2 is SVGAGI. This CDR3 is built from 16 residues. Trimming at V came to 2 bases and at J to 4 bases, leaving 5 bases not matched to a gene. The CDR3 sequence: CASSYNGLAGAYEQYF. The CDR3 DNA is TGTGCCAGCAGTTACAACGGACTAGCGGGAGCTTACGAGCAGTACTTC.

This clonotype has a count of ten or more. This chain uses TRBV2 with TRBJ2-4; 7 positions agree with TRBD1. V was pared by 5 bases and J by 12 bases, with 10 bases of the junction left unmatched. CDR1 is SNHLY and CDR2 is FYNNEI in the germline V gene. This CDR3 has 13 amino acids. DNA for the CDR3: TGTGCCAGCAGTACCGCCGGGACAGAAGATCAGTACTTC. Residues: CASSTAGTEDQYF.

Ten or more counts support this clonotype. The rearrangement links TRBV27 to TRBJ1-1; 7 bases map to TRBD1. The V segment lost 2 bases and the J segment 6 bases; nucleotides outside the gene matches: 3. CDR1 is MNHEY and CDR2 is SMNVEV in the germline V gene (reference sequence). The CDR3 runs to 13 residues. The DNA for the CDR3 is TGTGCCAGCAGTTTAGTCGGGACAGCTGAAGCTTTCTTT. Encoded protein: CASSLVGTAEAFF.

With respect to this clonotype: Sequence at one end of the junction differs from germline and may be a read error. The chain is built from TRBV7-6 and TRBJ2-2, with 9 bases identical to TRBD1. The CDR3 has 16 residues. Per the germline V gene, CDR1 is SGHVS and CDR2 is FNYEAQ. The CDR3 nucleotides are TGTGCCAGCAGCTTTCCGGGACAGGGCAACACCGGGGAGCTGTATTTT. Protein: CASSFPGQGNTGELYF.

On this clonotype itself: This may be a read error, as it is one base from a much larger clone. The chain has TRBV24-1 and TRBJ1-5, with D unresolved. The CDR3 runs to 14 residues. Per the germline V gene, CDR1 is KGHDR and CDR2 is SFDVKD. CDR3 residues: CATRDLRDEGPQHF. Here the CDR3 DNA reads TGTGCCACCAGAGATTTGCGGGATGAGGGGCCCCAGCATTTT.

For this clonotype: A much more abundant neighbour one base away suggests this may be a read error. The chain combines TRBV6-5 with TRBJ2-3; D is unresolved. Per germline, CDR1 MNHEY and CDR2 SVGAGI. The CDR3 has 13 amino acids. CDR3 loop: CASSYSNLDTLYF. The DNA for the CDR3 is TGTGCCAGCAGTTACTCCAATTTAGATACGCTGTATTTT.

This clonotype was seen repeatedly, ten times or more. V is TRBV20-1 and J is TRBJ2-3; no clear D gene. The CDR3 contains 15 residues. CDR1 and CDR2 (germline): DFQATT, SNEGSKA (reference sequence). Between the trimmed V and J ends, which lost 2 bases and 0 bases, there was a span of 12 bases. The CDR3 spells CSARFSTTSTDTQYF. The CDR3 bases are TGCAGTGCTAGATTCAGCACTACTAGCACAGATACGCAGTATTTT.

A remark on this clonotype: A single base separates this from a much larger clone, so it may be a read error. The conserved closing phenylalanine or tryptophan is absent in this CDR3, likely reflecting a read error. The DNA is left out, because the CDR3 cannot be placed on it with certainty; the CDR3 is given as TCRdb lists it. The V gene is TRBV13, the J gene TRBJ2-7; the D segment call TRBD2 is taken from the table without a DNA check. The CDR3 totals 12 residues, both ends included. Germline V CDR1 and CDR2: PRHDT, FYEKMQ (reference sequence). Here the CDR3 reads CASSLVAGMAYL.

Worth noting for this clonotype: Likely a read error: the CDR3 ends without its conserved phenylalanine or tryptophan. The chain has TRBV20-1 and TRBJ1-5; D call uncertain. CDR3 size: 18 residues. Germline CDR1 is DFQATT and CDR2 is SNEGSKA (reference sequence). CDR3 sequence: CRARDRSPRPLLDQPQHI. The CDR3 DNA is TGCAGAGCTAGAGACCGCTCGCCAAGACCGCTCCTTGATCAGCCCCAGCATATT.